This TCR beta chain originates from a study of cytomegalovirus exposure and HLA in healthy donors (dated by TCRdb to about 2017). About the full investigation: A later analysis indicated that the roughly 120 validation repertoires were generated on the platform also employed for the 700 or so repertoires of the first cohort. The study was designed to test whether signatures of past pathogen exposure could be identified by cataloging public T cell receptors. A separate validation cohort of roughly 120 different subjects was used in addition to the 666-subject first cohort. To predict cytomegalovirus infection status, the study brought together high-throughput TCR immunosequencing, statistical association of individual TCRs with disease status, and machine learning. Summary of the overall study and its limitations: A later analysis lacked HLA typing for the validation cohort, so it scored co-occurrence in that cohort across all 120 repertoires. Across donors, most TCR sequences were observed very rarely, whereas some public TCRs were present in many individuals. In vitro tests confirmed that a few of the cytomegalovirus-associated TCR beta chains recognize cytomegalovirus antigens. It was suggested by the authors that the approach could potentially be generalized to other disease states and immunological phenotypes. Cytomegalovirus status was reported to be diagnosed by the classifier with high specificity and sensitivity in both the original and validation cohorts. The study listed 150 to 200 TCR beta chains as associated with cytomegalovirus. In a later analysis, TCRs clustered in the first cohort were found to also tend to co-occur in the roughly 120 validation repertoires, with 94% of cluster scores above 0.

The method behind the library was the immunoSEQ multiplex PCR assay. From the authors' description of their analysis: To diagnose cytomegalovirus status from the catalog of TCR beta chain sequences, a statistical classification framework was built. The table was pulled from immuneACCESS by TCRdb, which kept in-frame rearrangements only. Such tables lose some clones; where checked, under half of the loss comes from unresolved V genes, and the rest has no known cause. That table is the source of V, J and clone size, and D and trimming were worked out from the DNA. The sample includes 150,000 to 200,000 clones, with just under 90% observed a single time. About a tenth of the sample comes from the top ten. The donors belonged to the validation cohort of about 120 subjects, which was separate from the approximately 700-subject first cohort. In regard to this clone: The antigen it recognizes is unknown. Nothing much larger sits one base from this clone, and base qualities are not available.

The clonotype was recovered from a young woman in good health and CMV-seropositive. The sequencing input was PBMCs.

The base sequence is TGCGCCAGCAGCCAAGGCAGTGGGGGGGAAGGAATGAGAGGCTACACCTTC. Translation gives CASSQGSGGEGMRGYTF. Rearrangement joined TRBV4-1 to TRBJ1-2; a weak D assignment points to TRBD1 (5 bases agree). The CDR3 has 17 amino acids, counting the end cysteine and phenylalanine. Of the read, only the CDR3 DNA is kept; its 51 bases are in frame from base 1. The CDR1 and CDR2 encoded by the germline V gene are MGHRA and YSYEKL. V is pared back by 1 base and J by 8 bases, with 23 bases lying between the germline termini.